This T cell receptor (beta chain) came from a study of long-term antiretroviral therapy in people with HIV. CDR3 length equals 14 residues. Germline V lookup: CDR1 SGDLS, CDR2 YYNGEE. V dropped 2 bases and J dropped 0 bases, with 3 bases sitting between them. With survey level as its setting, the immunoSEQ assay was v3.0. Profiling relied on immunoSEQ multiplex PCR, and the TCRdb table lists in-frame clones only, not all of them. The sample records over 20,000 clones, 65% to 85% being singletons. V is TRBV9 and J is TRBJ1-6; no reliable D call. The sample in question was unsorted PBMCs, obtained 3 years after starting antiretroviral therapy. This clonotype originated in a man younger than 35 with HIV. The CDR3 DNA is TGTGCCAGCAGCGTTAGCTCCTATAATTCACCCCTCCACTTT. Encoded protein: CASSVSSYNSPLHF.